This T cell receptor (beta chain) was sequenced in a study of blood T cell repertoires in COVID-19. Study-level information: PBMCs, B-cell-depleted T cells, or T cells were the source of the cDNA or gDNA that made up the material.

Clones were read by immunoSEQ multiplex PCR, and TCRdb kept only the in-frame ones, dropping some. The sample has 180,000 or so clones; about 80% are singletons. Cohort 3 recovered donors had two negative PCRs, clearance, or symptom resolution. This clone was observed a few times. The length of the CDR3 is 12 residues. Trimming stripped 8 bases from V and 2 bases from J, with 8 bases between. CDR1 MNHEY and CDR2 SVGAGI come from the germline V gene. Sequenced material: PBMCs or T cells enriched from blood (not recorded which). This chain links TRBV6-5 with TRBJ2-3, with D hard to call. The source of this sequence is a man aged 45-65 years who had recovered from COVID-19. The CDR3 region is CASSRFTDTQYF. Here the CDR3 DNA reads TGTGCCAGCTCTAGGTTCACAGATACGCAGTATTTT.